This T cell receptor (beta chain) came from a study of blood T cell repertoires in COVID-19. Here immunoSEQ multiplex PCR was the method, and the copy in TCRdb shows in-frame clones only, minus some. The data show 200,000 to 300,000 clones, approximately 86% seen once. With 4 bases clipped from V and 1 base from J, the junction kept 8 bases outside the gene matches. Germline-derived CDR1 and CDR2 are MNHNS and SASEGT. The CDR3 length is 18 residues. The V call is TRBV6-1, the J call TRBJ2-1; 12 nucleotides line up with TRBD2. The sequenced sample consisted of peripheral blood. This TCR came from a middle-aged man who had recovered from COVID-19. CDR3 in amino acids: CASSATSGSTVSYNEQFF. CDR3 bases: TGTGCCAGCAGTGCGACTAGCGGGAGTACCGTGTCCTACAATGAGCAGTTCTTC.